This T cell receptor beta chain was recovered during a study of shared clonotypes between healthy human individuals. Assay: immunoSEQ multiplex PCR; the TCRdb copy retains only in-frame clones and omits some. This table holds fewer than 700,000 clones, around 78% found once. Looked up from germline, CDR1 is MNHEY and CDR2 is SVGAGI. Germline trimming cut 6 bases from V and 5 bases from J; bases unmatched to any gene: 5. The CDR3 spans 14 residues. Material: PBMCs. This chain uses TRBV6-5 with TRBJ1-5; 9 bases align to TRBD1. This TCR derives from a woman aged 40 to 49 in good health. Some clones in this sample may be carry-over from other donors' samples. The chain's CDR3 is CASSWDRVDQPQHF. CDR3 nucleotides: TGTGCCAGCAGCTGGGACAGGGTGGATCAGCCCCAGCATTTT.